This entry lists 16 T cell receptor beta chains sequenced from one sample in a study of T cell responses to AZD1222 COVID-19 vaccine. Libraries were prepared by immunoSEQ multiplex PCR; TCRdb keeps only in-frame clonotypes and omits some of them. This sample has over 95,000 clones, with roughly 84% found just once. Sequenced here: peripheral blood, sampled 28 days after the second AZD1222 dose. The receptors here all came from an adult who received the AZD1222 COVID-19 vaccine.

This chain uses TRBV18 with TRBJ1-1, with 11 bases identical to TRBD1. Germline CDR1 is KGHSH and CDR2 is LQKENI. V lost 3 bases and J lost 4; bases outside the gene matches: 10. The CDR3 runs 17 residues. CDR3 bases: TGTGCCAGCTCACCTTCGTTCGGACAGGGGGCCTTCACTGAAGCTTTCTTT. Its translation: CASSPSFGQGAFTEAFF.

The chain uses TRBV16 and TRBJ1-1; 8 nucleotides line up with TRBD1. Trimming took 2 bases from V and 5 from J; bases not matched to a gene: 4. The CDR3 has 14 residues. Looked up from germline, CDR1 is KGHSY and CDR2 is FQNENV. CDR3 sequence: CASSQKTGVTEAFF. For the CDR3, the DNA is TGTGCCAGCAGCCAAAAGACAGGGGTTACTGAAGCTTTCTTT.

This chain joins TRBV5-1 and TRBJ1-2; D perhaps matches TRBD1 (5 bases). CDR1 is SGHRS, CDR2 YFSETQ, per germline. The V end was cut by 7 bases, the J end by 3 bases, with 16 bases between. This CDR3 is built from 14 residues. For the CDR3, the DNA is TGCGCCAGCGGAGCAGGGTCGTACGACTATGGCTACACCTTC. This translates into CASGAGSYDYGYTF.

The V call is TRBV5-6, the J call TRBJ1-2, with D possibly TRBD1 on 6 matching bases. CDR1 and CDR2 from the germline V gene are SGHDT and YYEEEE. This CDR3 region has 13 residues. Trimming cost V 0 bases and J 3 bases, with 6 bases left between them. The CDR3 bases are TGTGCCAGCAGCTTGGACAGGGACTATGGCTACACCTTC. This gives the protein CASSLDRDYGYTF.

The rearrangement joins TRBV5-6 to TRBJ2-5; D not certain. Germline values: CDR1 SGHDT, CDR2 YYEEEE. The CDR3 length is 12 residues. Trimming removed 0 bases at V and 6 bases at J, with 6 bases between. The CDR3 region is CASSLDRQTQYF. The CDR3 DNA reads as TGTGCCAGCAGCTTGGATAGGCAGACCCAGTACTTC.

V gene TRBV27 combines with J gene TRBJ2-5, with 12 bases matching TRBD2. The junction had 18 bases not matched to a gene; V was cut back by 6 bases and J by 4 bases. The germline CDR1 and CDR2 sequences are MNHEY and SMNVEV (reference sequence). CDR3 length: 19 residues. CDR3 sequence reads: CASSRLAGVGGGLGETQYF. In DNA form, the CDR3 reads TGTGCCAGCAGCAGACTAGCGGGAGTAGGGGGCGGGTTAGGAGAGACCCAGTACTTC.

The chain carries TRBV7-2 and TRBJ2-3; D gene unclear. Per the germline V gene, CDR1 is SGHTA and CDR2 is FQGNSA. The CDR3 loop spans 15 amino acids. The V end was cut by 1 base, the J end by 3 bases, with 11 bases between. The CDR3 DNA reads as TGTGCCAGCAGCTTAGTTGTAGGAATTACAGATACGCAGTATTTT. Translation: CASSLVVGITDTQYF.

This chain connects TRBV7-2 to TRBJ2-5; a possible D gene is TRBD2 (5 bases). Germline V CDR1 and CDR2: SGHTA, FQGNSA. The CDR3 totals 13 residues. V lost 4 bases to trimming and J lost 5 bases, with 11 bases between them. This CDR3 reads CASSYRWRETQYF. Written as DNA, the CDR3 is TGTGCCAGCAGCTACAGATGGAGGGAGACCCAGTACTTC.

V is TRBV7-2 and J is TRBJ2-7; D is ambiguous. The germline V gene encodes CDR1 SGHTA and CDR2 FQGNSA. V lost 5 bases to trimming and J lost 6 bases, with 17 bases between them. There are 14 residues in the CDR3. CDR3 DNA sequence: TGTGCCAGCAGCACCATCGACTTACCAGTCGAGCAGTACTTC. It codes for CASSTIDLPVEQYF.

V and J are TRBV18 and TRBJ2-1; 9 nucleotides agree with TRBD2. Trimming removed 0 bases from V and 4 bases from J; junction bases left unmatched: 4. This CDR3 is 16 amino acids long. Per germline, CDR1 KGHSH and CDR2 LQKENI. DNA of the CDR3: TGTGCCAGCTCACCACCGACTAGCGGAGGGTACAATGAGCAGTTCTTC. Its protein is CASSPPTSGGYNEQFF. Full variable domain (remainder filled in from reference TRBV18 and TRBJ2-1): NAGVMQNPRHLVRRRGQEARLRCSPMKGHSHVYWYRQLPEEGLKFMVYLQKENIIDESGMPKERFSAEFPKEGPSILRIQQVVRGDSAAYFCASSPPTSGGYNEQFFGPGTRLTVL.

CDR3 coding DNA: TGTGCCAGCAGCTTAGAGGGCACTTACTCTGGAAACACCATATATTTT. It translates to CASSLEGTYSGNTIYF. The J gene is TRBJ1-3, the V gene TRBV7-2; no clear D. Trimming pared 1 base from V and 0 bases from J, leaving 10 bases between. Germline lookup yields CDR1 SGHTA and CDR2 FQGNSA. This CDR3 contains 16 residues.

This clone was picked up a small number of times. The V gene is TRBV5-8, the J gene TRBJ2-5; TRBD2 agrees at 7 bases. CDR1 and CDR2 from the germline V gene are SGHTS and YDEGEE. The length of the CDR3 is 13 residues. With 1 base clipped from V and 6 bases from J, the junction kept 3 bases outside the gene matches. Here the CDR3 DNA reads TGTGCCAGCAGCTTGATGAGCGGGAAGACCCAGTACTTC. This codes for CASSLMSGKTQYF.

This clone was found many times. The chain recombines TRBV2 with TRBJ2-1; the D is unclear. Germline assignment: CDR1 SNHLY and CDR2 FYNNEI. V lost 6 bases, J lost 5 bases, and 2 bases lay in between. The CDR3 has 10 amino acids. CDR3 sequence (DNA): TGTGCCAGCAGCAACAATGAGCAGTTCTTC. Protein: CASSNNEQFF.

The chain recombines TRBV6-6 with TRBJ1-2; D not resolved. The CDR3 totals 12 residues. Germline V gene lookup returns CDR1 MNHNY and CDR2 SVGAGI (reference sequence). Trimming took 5 bases from V and 8 from J, leaving 12 bases between them. This CDR3 reads CASSPTSDGYTF. CDR3 nucleotide sequence: TGTGCCAGCAGTCCCACATCAGACGGCTACACCTTC.

A single count supports this clone. This chain uses TRBV7-8 with TRBJ2-7, with a tentative D call TRBD1 (6 bases). The CDR3 has 14 residues. Between the trimmed V and J ends, which lost 4 bases and 2 bases, there was a span of 12 bases. CDR1 and CDR2 (germline): SGHVS, FQNEAQ. CDR3 in DNA: TGTGCCAGCAGCTCGGGAACAGGGACCTACGAGCAGTACTTC. Its translation: CASSSGTGTYEQYF. Complete variable domain (other parts from reference TRBV7-8 and TRBJ2-7): GAGVSQSPRYKVAKRGQDVALRCDPISGHVSLFWYQQALGQGPEFLTYFQNEAQLDKSGLPSDRFFAERPEGSVSTLKIQRTQQEDSAVYLCASSSGTGTYEQYFGPGTRLTVT.

This clone ranks as medium-sized (0.01 to 0.1%). The J gene is TRBJ1-6, the V gene TRBV19; 9 bases are shared with TRBD1. The ends lost 9 bases at V and 10 bases at J; junction bases unmatched: 4. Germline-derived CDR1 and CDR2 are LNHDA and SQIVND (reference sequence). The CDR3 consists of 12 residues. The CDR3 spells CASRTGVSPLHF. The CDR3 nucleotides are TGTGCCAGCAGGACAGGGGTCTCACCCCTCCACTTT.